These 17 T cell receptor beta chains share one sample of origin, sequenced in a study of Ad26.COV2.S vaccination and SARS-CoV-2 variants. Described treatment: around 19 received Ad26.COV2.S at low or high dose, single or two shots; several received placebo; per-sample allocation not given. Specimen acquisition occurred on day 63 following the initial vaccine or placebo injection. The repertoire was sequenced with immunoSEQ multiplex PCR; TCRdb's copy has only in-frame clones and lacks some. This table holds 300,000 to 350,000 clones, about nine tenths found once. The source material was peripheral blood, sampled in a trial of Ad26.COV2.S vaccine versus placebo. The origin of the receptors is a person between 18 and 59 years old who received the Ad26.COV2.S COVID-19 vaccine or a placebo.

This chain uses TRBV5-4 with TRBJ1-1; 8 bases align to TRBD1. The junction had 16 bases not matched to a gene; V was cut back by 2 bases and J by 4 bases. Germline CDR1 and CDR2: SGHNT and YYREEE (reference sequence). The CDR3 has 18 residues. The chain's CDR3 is CASSLKPGQVRPSTEAFF. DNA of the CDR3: TGTGCCAGCAGCTTAAAACCGGGACAGGTTCGCCCTAGCACTGAAGCTTTCTTT.

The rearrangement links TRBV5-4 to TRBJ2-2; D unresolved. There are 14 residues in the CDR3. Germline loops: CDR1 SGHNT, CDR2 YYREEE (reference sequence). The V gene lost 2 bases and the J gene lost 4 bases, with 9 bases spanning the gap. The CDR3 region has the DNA TGTGCCAGCAGCTTTGGGTCAGTCACCGGGGAGCTGTTTTTT. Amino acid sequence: CASSFGSVTGELFF.

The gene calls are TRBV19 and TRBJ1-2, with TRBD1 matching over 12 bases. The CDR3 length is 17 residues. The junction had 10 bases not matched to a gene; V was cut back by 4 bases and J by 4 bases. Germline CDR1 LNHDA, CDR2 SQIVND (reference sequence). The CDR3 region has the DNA TGTGCCAGTAGTAGCCGGGACAGGGGGCGCCGGGGCTATGGCTACACCTTC. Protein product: CASSSRDRGRRGYGYTF.

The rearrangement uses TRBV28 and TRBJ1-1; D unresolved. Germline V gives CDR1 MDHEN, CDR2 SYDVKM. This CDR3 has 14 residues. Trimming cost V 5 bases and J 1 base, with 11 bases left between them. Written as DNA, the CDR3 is TGTGCCAGCAGTGAATGGGGAGGGAACACTGAAGCTTTCTTT. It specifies CASSEWGGNTEAFF.

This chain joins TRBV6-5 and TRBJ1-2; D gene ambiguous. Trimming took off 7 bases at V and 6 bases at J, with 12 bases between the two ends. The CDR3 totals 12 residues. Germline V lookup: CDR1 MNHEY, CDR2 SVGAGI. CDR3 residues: CASTQGADGYTF. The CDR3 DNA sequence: TGTGCCAGCACCCAAGGAGCCGATGGCTACACCTTC.

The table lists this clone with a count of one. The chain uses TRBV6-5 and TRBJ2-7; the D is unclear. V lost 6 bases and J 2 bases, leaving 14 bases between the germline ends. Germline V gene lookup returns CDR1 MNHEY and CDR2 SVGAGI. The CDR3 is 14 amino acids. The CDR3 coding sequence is TGTGCCAGCAGGCCGACCGAAGGTCCCTACGAGCAGTACGTC. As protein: CASRPTEGPYEQYV.

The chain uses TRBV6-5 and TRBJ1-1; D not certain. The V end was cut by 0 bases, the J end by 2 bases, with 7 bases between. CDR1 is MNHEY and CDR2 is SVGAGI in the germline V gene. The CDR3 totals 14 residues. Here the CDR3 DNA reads TGTGCCAGCAGTTACTCTACAGAAAACACTGAAGCTTTCTTT. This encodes CASSYSTENTEAFF.

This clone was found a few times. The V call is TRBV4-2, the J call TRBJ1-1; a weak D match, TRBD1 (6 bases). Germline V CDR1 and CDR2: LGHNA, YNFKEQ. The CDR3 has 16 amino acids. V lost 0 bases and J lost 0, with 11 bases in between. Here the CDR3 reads CASSQDRQGLNTEAFF. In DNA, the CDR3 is TGTGCCAGCAGCCAAGACCGGCAGGGGTTGAACACTGAAGCTTTCTTT.

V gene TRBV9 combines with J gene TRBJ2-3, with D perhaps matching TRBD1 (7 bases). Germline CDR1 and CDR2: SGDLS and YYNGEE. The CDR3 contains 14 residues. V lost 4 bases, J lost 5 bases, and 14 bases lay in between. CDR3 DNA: TGTGCCAGCAGCCCGCAGGGGGGCGAAGATACGCAGTATTTT. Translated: CASSPQGGEDTQYF.

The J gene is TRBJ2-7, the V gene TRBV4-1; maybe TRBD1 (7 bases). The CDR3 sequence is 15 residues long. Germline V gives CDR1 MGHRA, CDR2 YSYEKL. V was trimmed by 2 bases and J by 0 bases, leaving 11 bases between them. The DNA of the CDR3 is TGCGCCAGCAGCCAACAGGGGGGAAGCTCCTACGAGCAGTACTTC. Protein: CASSQQGGSSYEQYF.

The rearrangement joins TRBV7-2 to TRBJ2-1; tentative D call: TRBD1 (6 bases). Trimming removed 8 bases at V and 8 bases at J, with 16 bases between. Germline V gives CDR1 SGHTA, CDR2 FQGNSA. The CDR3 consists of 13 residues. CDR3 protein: CASGRYNRDEQFF. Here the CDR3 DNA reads TGTGCCAGCGGACGATACAACAGGGATGAGCAGTTCTTC.

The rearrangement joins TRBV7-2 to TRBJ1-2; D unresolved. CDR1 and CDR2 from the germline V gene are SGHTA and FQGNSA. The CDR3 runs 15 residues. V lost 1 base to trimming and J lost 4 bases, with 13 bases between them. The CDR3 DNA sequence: TGTGCCAGCAGCTTAGAGGGCACTCGGGGCTATGGCTACACCTTC. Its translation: CASSLEGTRGYGYTF.

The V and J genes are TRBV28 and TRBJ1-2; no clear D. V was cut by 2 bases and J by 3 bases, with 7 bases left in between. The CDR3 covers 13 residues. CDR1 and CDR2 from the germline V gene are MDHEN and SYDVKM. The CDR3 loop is CASSLRQHYGYTF. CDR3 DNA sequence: TGTGCCAGCAGTTTACGTCAGCACTATGGCTACACCTTC.

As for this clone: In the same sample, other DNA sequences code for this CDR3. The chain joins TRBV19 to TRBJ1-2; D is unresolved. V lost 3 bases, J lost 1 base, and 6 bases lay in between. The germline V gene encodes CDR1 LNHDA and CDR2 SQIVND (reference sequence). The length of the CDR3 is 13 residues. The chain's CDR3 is CASSIGSNYGYTF. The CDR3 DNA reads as TGTGCCAGTAGTATCGGGAGTAACTATGGCTACACCTTC.

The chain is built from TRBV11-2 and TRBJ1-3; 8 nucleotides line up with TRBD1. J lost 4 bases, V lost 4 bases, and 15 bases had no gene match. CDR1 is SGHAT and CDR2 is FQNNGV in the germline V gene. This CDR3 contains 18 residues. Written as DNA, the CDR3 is TGTGCCAGCAGCTCATGGGGACAGGAGATAGGTGGGGGAAACACCATATATTTT. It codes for CASSSWGQEIGGGNTIYF.

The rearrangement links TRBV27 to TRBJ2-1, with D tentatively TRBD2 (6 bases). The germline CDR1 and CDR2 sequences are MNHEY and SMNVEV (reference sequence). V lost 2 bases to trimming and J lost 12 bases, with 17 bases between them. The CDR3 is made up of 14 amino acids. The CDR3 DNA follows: TGTGCCAGCAGTTTAACCACCCGCGGGGACGGGCAGTTCTTC. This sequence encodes CASSLTTRGDGQFF.

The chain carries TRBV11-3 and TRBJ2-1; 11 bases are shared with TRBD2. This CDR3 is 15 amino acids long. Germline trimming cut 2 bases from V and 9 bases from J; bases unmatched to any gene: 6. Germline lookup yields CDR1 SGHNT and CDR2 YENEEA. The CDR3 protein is CASSLTSGSLAEQFF. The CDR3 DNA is TGTGCCAGCAGCTTAACTAGCGGGAGTCTCGCTGAGCAGTTCTTC.